Listed below are T cell receptor beta chains from one sample, sequenced in a study of cytotoxic CD8 clonotypes in ibrutinib-treated CLL. The repertoire was sequenced with immunoSEQ multiplex PCR; TCRdb's copy has only in-frame clones and lacks some. The sample has about 15,000 clones; more than 45% are singletons. Source: PBMCs, taken at a 24-month disease-progression time point, from a patient treated with ibrutinib. These receptors all come from a human donor with chronic lymphocytic leukemia. The CDR3 runs from the conserved cysteine through the conserved F or W. The D gene is left open where the match is weak. Some rows have no size entry. The others give once, few or many, or a class for an expanded clone.

V	size	J	D	CDR3	DNA
TRBV4-1	once	TRBJ2-2	-	CASSLRGPDSRELFF	TGCGCCAGCAGCCTGAGAGGACCGGACAGTAGGGAGCTGTTTTTT
TRBV7-6	-	TRBJ1-2	TRBD1	CASTDPGTAYGYTF	TGTGCCAGCACCGACCCCGGGACAGCCTATGGCTACACCTTC
TRBV5-6	-	TRBJ2-3	-	CASSHLRAYIDTQYF	TGTGCCAGCAGTCACCTGCGTGCCTATATAGATACGCAGTATTTT
TRBV5-6	-	TRBJ2-1	-	CASSLLVAHNEQFF	TGTGCCAGCAGCTTGTTGGTGGCTCACAATGAGCAGTTCTTC
TRBV7-9	few	TRBJ1-2	TRBD1	CASSQGDRETGYTF	TGTGCCAGCAGCCAAGGAGACAGGGAGACTGGCTACACCTTC
TRBV7-6	few	TRBJ1-2	TRBD1	CAVLDRGGGYTF	TGTGCCGTACTGGACAGGGGTGGAGGCTACACCTTC
TRBV5-5	-	TRBJ2-2	TRBD2	CASSLAGLAGYTGELFF	TGTGCCAGCAGCTTGGCCGGACTAGCGGGGTACACCGGGGAGCTGTTTTTT
TRBV4-2	-	TRBJ1-2	-	CASSQEGGAINYGYTF	TGTGCCAGCAGCCAAGAGGGGGGGGCGATTAACTATGGCTACACCTTC
TRBV2	medium-sized	TRBJ1-1	-	CASTRGETEAFF	TGTGCCAGCACCCGAGGGGAGACTGAAGCTTTCTTT
TRBV5-4	medium-sized	TRBJ2-7	TRBD2	CASSSHSGHEQYF	TGTGCCAGCAGCTCCCATAGCGGGCACGAGCAGTACTTC
TRBV7-8	-	TRBJ1-1	-	CASSITQGYTEAFF	TGTGCCAGCAGCATTACACAGGGATACACTGAAGCTTTCTTT
TRBV10-1	-	TRBJ1-1	-	CASQWQTNTEAFF	TGCGCCTCGCAGTGGCAGACGAACACTGAAGCTTTCTTT
TRBV29-1	-	TRBJ1-2	-	CSVAPMGLANYGYTF	TGCAGCGTCGCCCCGATGGGGCTAGCTAACTATGGCTACACCTTC
TRBV19	few	TRBJ2-5	TRBD1	CASSTTGSSETQYF	TGTGCCAGTAGTACGACAGGGAGTTCAGAGACCCAGTACTTC
TRBV4-2	-	TRBJ2-7	-	CASSQDRQEHSYEQYF	TGTGCCAGCAGCCAAGATCGGCAGGAGCACTCCTACGAGCAGTACTTC
TRBV9	-	TRBJ2-1	-	CASSPPATGRNNEQFF	TGTGCCAGCAGCCCCCCCGCAACAGGGCGAAACAATGAGCAGTTCTTC
TRBV19	-	TRBJ1-1	-	CASITGTEAFF	TGTGCCAGTATTACAGGGACTGAAGCTTTCTTT
TRBV7-8	-	TRBJ2-5	TRBD1	CASSFGQGIETQYF	TGTGCCAGCAGCTTCGGACAGGGGATAGAGACCCAGTACTTC
TRBV4-1	once	TRBJ1-6	-	CASLDRDNSPLHF	TGCGCCAGCCTGGACCGAGATAATTCACCCCTCCACTTT
TRBV6-5	-	TRBJ1-6	-	CASSPGPANSPLHF	TGTGCCAGCAGCCCTGGGCCAGCAAATTCACCCCTCCACTTT
TRBV27	-	TRBJ1-6	-	CASSLGGRVGSSPLHF	TGTGCCAGCAGTTTAGGGGGCAGGGTTGGTAGTTCACCCCTCCACTTT
TRBV9	-	TRBJ2-2	-	CASSGPQANTGELFF	TGTGCCAGCAGTGGTCCCCAGGCGAACACCGGGGAGCTGTTTTTT
TRBV5-1	-	TRBJ2-7	TRBD1	CASSLGGTGVSSYEQYF	TGCGCCAGCAGCTTGGGTGGTACAGGGGTGAGCTCCTACGAGCAGTACTTC
TRBV15	-	TRBJ2-7	-	CATSRHSAGQTYEQYF	TGTGCCACCAGCAGACATTCGGCGGGACAGACCTACGAGCAGTACTTC
TRBV5-4	few	TRBJ2-3	-	CASSLGADSSTDTQYF	TGTGCCAGCAGCTTGGGAGCAGACTCTAGCACAGATACGCAGTATTTT
TRBV7-6	-	TRBJ1-5	TRBD1	CASSPGQGANQPQHF	TGTGCCAGCAGCCCGGGACAGGGGGCAAATCAGCCCCAGCATTTT
TRBV29-1	-	TRBJ2-7	TRBD1	CSVVSGQGTYEQYF	TGCAGCGTTGTTAGCGGACAGGGGACCTACGAGCAGTACTTC
TRBV4-1	few	TRBJ1-1	-	CASSHGSDTEAFF	TGCGCCAGCAGCCACGGCAGCGACACTGAAGCTTTCTTT
TRBV7-6	few	TRBJ1-2	TRBD1	CASSLYLRGTGAGYGYTF	TGTGCCAGCAGCTTATATCTACGGGGAACAGGGGCAGGCTATGGCTACACCTTC
TRBV4-1	-	TRBJ2-7	-	CASSQVGNEQYF	TGCGCCAGCAGCCAAGTTGGGAACGAGCAGTACTTC
TRBV19	-	TRBJ2-7	TRBD2	CASSSRGGTYEQYF	TGTGCCAGTAGTTCCCGCGGGGGGACCTACGAGCAGTACTTC
TRBV7-8	medium-sized	TRBJ2-7	TRBD1	CASRIQTGRNEQYF	TGTGCCAGCAGAATACAGACAGGGCGCAACGAGCAGTACTTC
TRBV2	-	TRBJ2-1	-	CASRVELANNEQFF	TGTGCCAGCAGGGTGGAACTAGCTAACAATGAGCAGTTCTTC
TRBV7-9	-	TRBJ2-1	-	CASSLERISSYNEQFF	TGTGCCAGCAGCTTAGAACGGATCAGCTCCTACAATGAGCAGTTCTTC
TRBV29-1	-	TRBJ2-3	TRBD2	CSVEDPSSGGADTQYF	TGCAGCGTTGAAGATCCTTCCAGCGGGGGGGCAGATACGCAGTATTTT
TRBV4-1	-	TRBJ2-7	TRBD2	CASSQISGATYEQYF	TGCGCCAGCAGCCAGATTAGCGGGGCCACCTACGAGCAGTACTTC
TRBV7-6	-	TRBJ1-6	TRBD1	CASSLRTGDNSPLHF	TGTGCCAGCAGCCTCCGGACAGGTGATAATTCACCCCTCCACTTT
TRBV29-1	medium-sized	TRBJ1-1	-	CSVLPSRGTEAFF	TGCAGCGTCCTACCCAGTCGTGGCACTGAAGCTTTCTTT
TRBV5-6	few	TRBJ2-7	TRBD1	CASSLPRPWDRVYEQYF	TGTGCCAGCAGCTTACCCCGGCCCTGGGACAGGGTTTACGAGCAGTACTTC
TRBV25-1	few	TRBJ1-1	-	CASISTGFAEAFF	TGTGCCAGCATCTCTACAGGGTTCGCTGAAGCTTTCTTT
TRBV6-1	-	TRBJ1-2	-	CASSEGTTHSNYGYTF	TGTGCCAGCAGCGAAGGGACGACCCATTCCAACTATGGCTACACCTTC
TRBV4-2	-	TRBJ2-1	TRBD2	CASSQDIAGGTYVEQFF	TGTGCCAGCAGCCAGGATATAGCGGGGGGGACCTATGTTGAGCAGTTCTTC
TRBV27	few	TRBJ1-1	TRBD1	CASTRQGGTEAFF	TGTGCCAGCACCAGACAGGGTGGCACTGAAGCTTTCTTT
TRBV10-1	-	TRBJ2-5	TRBD2	CASSEGWTSGETQYF	TGCGCCAGCAGTGAGGGATGGACTAGCGGAGAGACCCAGTACTTC
TRBV7-9	-	TRBJ1-1	-	CASSLRSGGGDTEAFF	TGTGCCAGCAGCTTAAGGTCGGGAGGAGGGGACACTGAAGCTTTCTTT
TRBV27	-	TRBJ2-1	TRBD2	CASSTPSGGWNEQFF	TGTGCCAGCAGTACCCCTAGCGGGGGGTGGAATGAGCAGTTCTTC
TRBV5-4	-	TRBJ2-3	TRBD2	CASSLGAGTIVYTDTQYF	TGTGCCAGCAGCTTGGGCGCCGGGACTATCGTTTACACAGATACGCAGTATTTT
TRBV19	few	TRBJ1-3	TRBD1	CASSRNRGSGNTIYF	TGTGCCAGTAGCAGGAACAGGGGTTCAGGAAACACCATATATTTT
TRBV6-1	once	TRBJ2-1	-	CASSGWLAYNEQFF	TGTGCCAGCAGTGGTTGGCTAGCGTACAATGAGCAGTTCTTC
TRBV5-5	few	TRBJ2-7	TRBD2	CASSPKAGASYEQYF	TGTGCCAGCAGCCCGAAAGCGGGGGCTTCCTACGAGCAGTACTTC
TRBV11-2	few	TRBJ2-5	-	CASSPVSGEATQYF	TGTGCCAGCAGCCCCGTGTCGGGGGAAGCGACCCAGTACTTC
TRBV29-1	many	TRBJ1-2	-	CSVHREAEYGYTF	TGCAGCGTCCACAGGGAAGCGGAATATGGCTACACCTTC
TRBV27	-	TRBJ1-1	TRBD1	CASSLNRGNTEAFF	TGTGCCAGCAGTCTCAACAGGGGAAACACTGAAGCTTTCTTT
TRBV10-1	-	TRBJ1-1	-	CASSVSAGVNTEAFF	TGCGCCAGCAGTGTAAGCGCGGGGGTGAACACTGAAGCTTTCTTT
TRBV10-3	few	TRBJ1-1	-	CAIEARQGGQNTEAFF	TGTGCCATCGAGGCCCGACAAGGTGGCCAGAACACTGAAGCTTTCTTT
TRBV7-9	medium-sized	TRBJ2-1	-	CASSLAQGDYNEQFF	TGTGCCAGCAGCTTAGCCCAGGGCGACTACAATGAGCAGTTCTTC
TRBV27	-	TRBJ2-1	TRBD2	CASKFRGVYNEQFF	TGTGCCAGCAAATTCCGGGGGGTCTACAATGAGCAGTTCTTC
TRBV5-8	few	TRBJ2-2	TRBD1	CASSLQGTGGELFF	TGTGCCAGCAGCTTACAGGGGACGGGCGGGGAGCTGTTTTTT